The present T cell receptor (beta chain) was sequenced within a study of regulatory T cells in long-lasting Graves disease (dated by TCRdb to the early 2020s). Concerning the study at large: Patients with newly diagnosed Graves' disease had been on antithyroid drugs for under 3 months. Patients with persistent Graves' disease were compared with patients with newly diagnosed Graves' disease using TCR sequencing and RNA sequencing of peripheral blood. The study was registered as a clinical trial and conducted in China. A total of roughly 35 samples underwent TCR sequencing, from about 13 patients with persistent Graves' disease and approximately 20 patients with newly diagnosed Graves' disease.

This clonotype was counted between two and nine times. Its antigen remains unidentified. Base qualities are missing; no much larger clone stands one base away. The time point label here, explained by the study, means: newly diagnosed GD, antithyroid drugs for less than 3 months. For both TCR sequencing and RNA sequencing, RNA was extracted from PBMCs in TRIzol. The diagnosis of Graves' disease was made according to American Thyroid Association guidelines. Recruitment of patients was carried out at an endocrinology department in Xi'an, China. From each patient, roughly 9 milliliters of peripheral blood was collected into an EDTA anticoagulant tube. Ficoll Paque Plus density gradient separation was used to isolate PBMCs, and no additional T cell sorting was done. RNA quality was checked with an Agilent 2100 Bioanalyzer and agarose gel, and concentration with a NanoDrop 2000. What the work shows at the level of the full study, not this receptor alone: Because the primary lesion, thyroid tissue, could not be accessed, the study looked at peripheral blood alone. Only the TCR beta chain was sequenced and analyzed. Persistent patients shared more public clonotypes among themselves (over 2,500) than newly diagnosed patients did (more than 950). Compared with newly diagnosed patients, patients with persistent Graves' disease had lower TCR Shannon entropy and fewer highly expanded clones, which suggests clonal expansion. TRBV28, TRBJ1-2 and TRBJ2-5 were preferentially used in persistent disease, while TRBV20-1 and TRBJ2-1 were favored in newly diagnosed disease. The authors acknowledged the small sample size as a limitation that may reduce accuracy.

In the germline V gene (reference sequence), CDR1 corresponds to MNHEY and CDR2 to SMNVEV. Here V drops 4 bases and J drops 7 bases, and the junction holds 7 bases not matched to any gene. Measured from the cysteine to the phenylalanine, the CDR3 is 16 residues long. This entry keeps only the CDR3 DNA: 48 bases, framed from base 1. The method behind the library was multiplex PCR. Instrument used: Illumina HiSeq 4000. TCR beta libraries were built with iRepertoire HTBI primers and Arm-PCR amplification of CDR3 regions. Before sequencing, the PCR products underwent gel purification. The study's processing was this. Across samples, some 62 TRBV and 13 to 15 TRBJ segments were identified and used for gene usage analysis of CDR3 amino acid clonotypes. COPE and FqMerger were used to merge filtered high-quality paired reads into contigs. BLAST was used to align contigs to IMGT TRBV, TRBD and TRBJ reference genes, and CDR3 was defined according to IMGT. Any clonotype with a frequency above 0.1% was classified as a highly expanded clone. Repertoire diversity was measured by Shannon entropy, and V-J evenness by the Gini coefficient. A clonotype was considered public if more than one individual shared it. TCRdb reprocessed the public reads (quality trimming at Q25 with fastp, clone calling with MiXCR) and kept in-frame beta chains. Every entry covers one CDR3 protein and lists the most common genes and DNA from its rows. The authors' filters were not applied to this entry. Counted in this sample were approximately 400,000 distinct CDR3 sequences; 14% to 15% of them appeared once. About a sixth of the sample rests with the top ten.

These data also featured in a second study, about T cells in Graves' hyperthyroidism and ophthalmopathy. Per the second study: Stable Graves' hyperthyroidism was defined as the absence of progression to ophthalmopathy over 18 months of follow-up. Hyperthyroidism patients were newly diagnosed, with disease duration under 2 months, and aged 18 to 65 years. Any patient with an uncontrolled infection, another autoimmune disease, pregnancy or lactation was excluded. Clinical symptoms, serum thyroxine and TRAb, thyroid ultrasound, and orbital computed tomography formed the basis for the diagnoses. The first round of RT-PCR for the TCR CDR3 was performed with the HTBI primer set and the Qiagen OneStep RT-PCR kit. Most expanded thyroid clonotypes (frequency above 0.001) were also detected in blood, suggesting blood repertoires may reflect thyroid immune responses. A model built on a 13 V-J signature distinguished ophthalmopathy from stable hyperthyroidism, reaching 85% to 90% sensitivity and about 81% specificity in cross-validation and 80%/75% in testing. In validation, progression to ophthalmopathy was predicted by the model with 70.59% sensitivity and roughly 72% specificity, a median of approximately 7.1 months before onset. To identify distinguishing TCR V-J signatures, a discovery cohort of around 98 patients was used, comprising 40 to 45 with Graves' ophthalmopathy and roughly 60 with stable Graves' hyperthyroidism. Whether ophthalmopathy could be predicted prospectively was tested in an independent validation cohort made up of 18 to 20 hyperthyroidism patients plus 17 patients who later progressed to ophthalmopathy. The 85 to 100 discovery patients were divided at random into training and test sets in a 7:3 ratio. The study also compared thyroid tissue and blood T-cell repertoires from several Graves' hyperthyroidism patients. After sampling, hyperthyroidism patients received methimazole starting at 30 mg daily, and ophthalmopathy patients received high-dose intravenous methylprednisolone. A second multiplex PCR round built the libraries, followed by size selection and purification. Sequencing of the libraries was done on an Illumina HiSeq2000 using paired-end 100 bp reads. Raw data were processed with SOAPnuke, discarding reads with adapters, uncalled bases, mean Phred below 15, or no exact constant-primer or identifier match. COPE v1.2.5 was used to merge the high-quality paired reads, and each unique nucleotide sequence was defined as a clonotype. Clonotypes were aligned to IMGT TRBV, TRBD and TRBJ reference segments using MiTCR v1.1. Only V-J combinations with frequency above 0.0001, covering roughly 99% of repertoires, were analysed. A TCS score was defined as the ratio between F50 (clonal expansion) and ExV (chaos), using BLOSUM62-based TCRdist between CDR3 peptides within each V-J. Welch's t-statistics and random forest reduced around 510 V-J features to 13, which were used in a naive Bayes classifier (R e1071). No statistical method was used to fix the sample size in advance, and group allocation was not hidden from the investigators. According to the paper, TCR Vbeta CDR3 sequencing was carried out on 120 to 150 peripheral blood samples, which came from approximately 43 ophthalmopathy, 75 to 80 hyperthyroidism and about 17 progressor patients.

The TCR sequence derives from a woman aged 25 to 45 with Graves disease. Donor details come from another sample of the same person, matched by shared clones. The starting material was peripheral blood mononuclear cells (PBMCs), obtained at new diagnosis, from a patient treated with antithyroid drugs. The rearranged segments are TRBV27 and TRBJ2-1, with 13 bases aligning to TRBD2. The CDR3 in this case is CASSWRTSGSQNEQFF. The DNA sequence is given as TGTGCCAGCAGTTGGAGGACTAGCGGGAGTCAAAATGAGCAGTTCTTC.